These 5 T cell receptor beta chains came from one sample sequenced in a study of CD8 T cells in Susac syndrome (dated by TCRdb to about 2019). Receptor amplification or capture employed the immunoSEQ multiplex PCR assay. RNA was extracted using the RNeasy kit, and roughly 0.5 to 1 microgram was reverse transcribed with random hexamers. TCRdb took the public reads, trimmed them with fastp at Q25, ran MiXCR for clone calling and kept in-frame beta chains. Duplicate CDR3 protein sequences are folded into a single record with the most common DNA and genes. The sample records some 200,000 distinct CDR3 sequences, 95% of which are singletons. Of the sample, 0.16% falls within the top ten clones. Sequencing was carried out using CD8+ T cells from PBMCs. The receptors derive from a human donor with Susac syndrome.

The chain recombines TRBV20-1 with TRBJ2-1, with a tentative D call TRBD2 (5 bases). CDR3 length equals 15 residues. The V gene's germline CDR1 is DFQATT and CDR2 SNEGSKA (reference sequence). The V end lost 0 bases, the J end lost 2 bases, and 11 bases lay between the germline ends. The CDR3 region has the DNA TGCAGTGCTAGAGATGACGTGGGAGCCTACAATGAGCAGTTCTTC. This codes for CSARDDVGAYNEQFF.

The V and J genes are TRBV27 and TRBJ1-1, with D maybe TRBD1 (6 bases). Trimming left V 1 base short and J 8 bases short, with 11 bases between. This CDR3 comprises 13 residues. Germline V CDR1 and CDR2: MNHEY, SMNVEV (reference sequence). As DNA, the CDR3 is TGTGCCAGCAGTTTATTACAGGGAAGCGAAGCTTTCTTT. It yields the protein CASSLLQGSEAFF.

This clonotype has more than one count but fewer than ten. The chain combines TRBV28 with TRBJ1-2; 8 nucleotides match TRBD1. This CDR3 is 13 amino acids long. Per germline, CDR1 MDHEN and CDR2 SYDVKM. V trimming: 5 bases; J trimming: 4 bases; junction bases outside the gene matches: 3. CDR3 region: CASSPGQGYGYTF. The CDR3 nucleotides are TGTGCCAGCAGTCCCGGACAGGGCTATGGCTACACCTTC.

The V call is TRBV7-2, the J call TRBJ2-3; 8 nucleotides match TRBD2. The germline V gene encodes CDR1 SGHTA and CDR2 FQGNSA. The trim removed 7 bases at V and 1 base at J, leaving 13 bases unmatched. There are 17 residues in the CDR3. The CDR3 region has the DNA TGTGCCAGCACCACCGTCTGGCGGGGGGCCCGCACAGATACGCAGTATTTT. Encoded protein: CASTTVWRGARTDTQYF.

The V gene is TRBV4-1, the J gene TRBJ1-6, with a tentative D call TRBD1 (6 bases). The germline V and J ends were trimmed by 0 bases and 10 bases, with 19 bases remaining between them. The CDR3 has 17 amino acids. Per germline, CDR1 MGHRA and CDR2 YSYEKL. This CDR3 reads CASSQEPITGPLSPLHF. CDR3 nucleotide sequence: TGCGCCAGCAGCCAAGAGCCTATTACAGGGCCCCTCTCACCCCTCCACTTT.